A selection of T cell receptor beta chains follows, all from one sample in a study of control samples from healthy donors and cancer patients. Profiled with immunoSEQ multiplex PCR; TCRdb holds only in-frame clones, not every one. The repertoire has 95,000 to 130,000 clones, approximately 90% of them found once; the top ten carry about 1%. The sequenced sample consisted of PBMCs. Receptors were obtained from a woman in her forties or fifties with colorectal cancer. The CDR3 runs from the conserved cysteine through the conserved F or W. D genes are given only for firm matches. Clone sizes are given selectively: once, few, many, or a class where the clone is expanded.

>NA|NA|TRBJ2-5|TRBV20-1
CSASLWGRGSGQETQYF
TGCAGTGCTAGTCTATGGGGTAGGGGGTCGGGCCAAGAGACCCAGTACTTC
>NA|NA|TRBJ1-1|TRBV5-6
CASAGKLARNTEAFF
TGTGCCAGCGCTGGAAAACTGGCAAGGAACACTGAAGCTTTCTTT
>NA|NA|TRBJ2-2|TRBV24-1
CATSKLQGGTGELFF
TGTGCCACCAGCAAGCTTCAGGGGGGTACCGGGGAGCTGTTTTTT
>NA|NA|TRBJ2-5|TRBV9
CASSVGARQETQYF
TGTGCCAGCAGCGTAGGTGCAAGACAAGAGACCCAGTACTTC
>NA|TRBD2|TRBJ2-1|TRBV4-2
CASSGTSGRNEQFF
TGTGCCAGCAGCGGGACTAGCGGGAGGAATGAGCAGTTCTTC
>NA|NA|TRBJ2-2|TRBV5-5
CASSFPGSNTGELFF
TGTGCCAGCAGCTTCCCGGGATCGAACACCGGGGAGCTGTTTTTT
>NA|NA|TRBJ1-1|TRBV18
CASSPRVTVGTEAFF
TGTGCCAGCTCACCACGAGTCACGGTGGGAACTGAAGCTTTCTTT
>few|TRBD2|TRBJ2-7|TRBV30
CAWGPMRTSGRGIGQYF
TGTGCCTGGGGACCAATGCGGACTAGCGGGAGGGGTATCGGGCAGTACTTC
>once|NA|TRBJ2-3|TRBV3-1/TRBV3-2
CASSQVETGLDTQYF
TGTGCCAGCAGCCAAGTAGAAACAGGGCTAGATACGCAGTATTTT
>NA|NA|TRBJ2-7|TRBV9
CASSVRDTYYEQYF
TGTGCCAGCAGCGTCCGGGACACCTATTACGAGCAGTACTTC
>NA|NA|TRBJ2-7|TRBV7-6
CASSLSEAYEQYF
TGTGCCAGCAGCTTATCGGAGGCCTACGAGCAGTACTTC
>NA|NA|TRBJ1-4|TRBV6-5
CVSMRSNNEKLFF
TGTGTCAGCATGAGAAGCAATAATGAAAAACTGTTTTTT
>once|NA|TRBJ2-7|TRBV10-1
CASSESRASGPYEQYF
TGCGCCAGCAGTGAGTCTAGGGCATCAGGCCCCTACGAGCAGTACTTC
>once|NA|TRBJ1-1|TRBV30
CAWSWGAYTEAFF
TGTGCCTGGAGTTGGGGGGCCTACACTGAAGCTTTCTTT
>NA|NA|TRBJ2-7|TRBV10-3
CAISESRGQYYEQYF
TGTGCCATCAGTGAGTCCCGGGGGCAGTACTACGAGCAGTACTTC
>NA|NA|TRBJ1-1|TRBV2
CASILDGANTEAFF
TGTGCCAGCATTTTAGACGGTGCGAACACTGAAGCTTTCTTT
>NA|TRBD2|TRBJ2-1|TRBV7-8
CASSLLAGWDNEQFF
TGTGCCAGCAGCTTATTAGCGGGATGGGACAATGAGCAGTTCTTC
>NA|TRBD1|TRBJ1-2|TRBV15
CATSRDRGADYGYTF
TGTGCCACCAGCAGGGACAGGGGCGCAGACTATGGCTACACCTTC
>NA|TRBD2|TRBJ2-1|TRBV28
CASKGIAGTYNEQFF
TGTGCCAGCAAGGGGATAGCGGGAACGTACAATGAGCAGTTCTTC
>NA|NA|TRBJ2-6|TRBV25-1
CATGPSGANVLTF
TGTGCCACTGGACCCTCTGGGGCCAACGTCCTGACTTTC
>once|TRBD1|TRBJ1-2|TRBV29-1
CSGDREGYTF
TGCAGCGGGGACAGGGAAGGCTACACCTTC
>once|NA|TRBJ1-2|TRBV5-1
CASSRGSGESYGYTF
TGCGCCAGCAGCCGTGGTTCAGGAGAATCCTATGGCTACACCTTC
>NA|NA|TRBJ1-6|TRBV28
CASSVTGHTNSPLHF
TGTGCCAGCAGCGTAACGGGACACACTAATTCACCCCTCCACTTT
>NA|NA|TRBJ1-2|TRBV3-1/TRBV3-2
CASSQDSRGGVYGYTF
TGTGCCAGCAGCCAAGATTCCCGAGGAGGCGTCTATGGCTACACCTTC
>NA|NA|TRBJ2-2|TRBV19
CASSMGHNTGELFF
TGTGCCAGTAGTATGGGACATAACACCGGGGAGCTGTTTTTT
>NA|TRBD1|TRBJ1-1|TRBV7-2
CASSSRTGTTEAFF
TGTGCCAGCAGCTCCCGGACAGGGACGACTGAAGCTTTCTTT
>NA|TRBD2|TRBJ2-1|TRBV7-8
CASSTILAGTYNEQFF
TGTGCCAGCAGCACCATACTAGCGGGGACCTACAATGAGCAGTTCTTC
>NA|NA|TRBJ2-3|TRBV7-7
CASSRTGTDTQYF
TGTGCTAGCAGCCGGACGGGCACAGATACGCAGTATTTT
>NA|TRBD2|TRBJ2-5|TRBV13
CASSSAVGGGLETQYF
TGTGCCAGCAGCTCCGCCGTCGGGGGAGGGCTCGAGACCCAGTACTTC
>few|TRBD1|TRBJ1-3|TRBV18
CASSPTGATGNTIYF
TGTGCCAGCTCACCAACAGGGGCTACTGGAAACACCATATATTTT
>few|NA|TRBJ1-1|TRBV20-1
CSAQENTEAFF
TGCAGTGCTCAGGAAAACACTGAAGCTTTCTTT
>NA|TRBD1|TRBJ1-4|TRBV18
CASSPGQGGWSNEKLFF
TGTGCCAGCTCACCCGGACAGGGGGGATGGTCTAATGAAAAACTGTTTTTT
>NA|NA|TRBJ2-7|TRBV5-6
CASSLGAGSEQYF
TGTGCCAGCAGCTTGGGGGCAGGGTCCGAGCAGTACTTC
>NA|NA|TRBJ2-3|TRBV6-5
CASRGLLGTPDTQYF
TGTGCCAGCAGGGGGTTACTGGGAACCCCAGATACGCAGTATTTT
>NA|TRBD1|TRBJ1-1|TRBV9
CASSPGTGGWTEAFF
TGTGCCAGCAGCCCAGGGACAGGGGGGTGGACTGAAGCTTTCTTT
>NA|TRBD2|TRBJ2-1|TRBV2
CASSVGLAGVGEQFF
TGTGCCAGCAGTGTGGGTCTAGCGGGAGTAGGAGAGCAGTTCTTC
>NA|NA|TRBJ1-1|TRBV27
CASSRAGAEAFF
TGTGCCAGCAGCCGAGCGGGGGCTGAAGCTTTCTTT
>NA|TRBD1|TRBJ2-7|TRBV15
CATSRDRAAYEQYF
TGTGCCACCAGCAGGGACAGGGCCGCCTACGAGCAGTACTTC
>NA|NA|TRBJ2-3|TRBV28
CASSLYGGGSEVGHTQYF
TGTGCCAGCAGTTTATACGGGGGAGGATCCGAGGTGGGTCATACGCAGTATTTT
>NA|NA|TRBJ1-4|TRBV6-2/TRBV6-3
CASSSGTDREKLFF
TGTGCCAGCAGCTCCGGGACTGACCGTGAAAAACTGTTTTTT
>NA|TRBD1|TRBJ1-1|TRBV3-1/TRBV3-2
CASSQVIRGTDTEAFF
TGTGCCAGCAGCCAAGTTATCCGTGGGACAGACACTGAAGCTTTCTTT
>NA|NA|TRBJ2-3|TRBV7-3
CASSSGADTQYF
TGTGCCAGCTCCTCGGGGGCAGATACGCAGTATTTT
>NA|NA|TRBJ2-2|TRBV4-1
CASSQDSLSNTGELFF
TGCGCCAGCAGCCAAGATAGCTTATCGAACACCGGGGAGCTGTTTTTT
>NA|NA|TRBJ2-4|TRBV28
CASSLGQESKNIQYF
TGTGCCAGCAGTTTAGGCCAGGAATCCAAAAACATTCAGTACTTC
>NA|TRBD1|TRBJ2-1|TRBV24-1
CATSARRGRGDEQFF
TGTGCCACCAGTGCCCGCAGGGGGCGCGGGGATGAGCAGTTCTTC
>NA|TRBD2|TRBJ2-3|TRBV5-1
CASSLEAGDTDTQYF
TGCGCCAGCAGCTTAGAAGCGGGGGACACAGATACGCAGTATTTT
>NA|NA|TRBJ1-2|TRBV6-6
CASSYPGEDGHTF
TGTGCCAGCAGTTACCCAGGCGAGGATGGCCACACCTTC
>NA|TRBD1|TRBJ2-7|TRBV7-3
CASSPQGTGPYEQYF
TGTGCCAGCAGCCCACAAGGGACAGGGCCCTACGAGCAGTACTTC
>NA|TRBD2|TRBJ2-1|TRBV19
CASGLVRNEQFF
TGTGCCAGTGGACTAGTCAGGAATGAGCAGTTCTTC
>NA|TRBD2|TRBJ2-5|TRBV7-8
CASSLLAFGETQYF
TGTGCCAGCAGCCTACTAGCGTTCGGGGAGACCCAGTACTTC
>NA|NA|TRBJ2-5|TRBV28
CASGGGGQKRTQYF
TGTGCCAGTGGGGGAGGAGGGCAAAAGCGGACCCAGTACTTC
>NA|NA|TRBJ2-1|TRBV7-9
CASSLLAGNEQFF
TGTGCCAGCAGCTTGCTGGCCGGGAATGAGCAGTTCTTC
>NA|TRBD2|TRBJ2-1|TRBV10-2
CASSESSGGVNEQFF
TGCGCCAGCAGTGAGTCGAGCGGGGGGGTCAATGAGCAGTTCTTC
>NA|TRBD1|TRBJ1-3|TRBV28
CASSTPDRGGGNTIYF
TGTGCCAGCAGTACCCCCGACAGGGGCGGTGGAAACACCATATATTTT
>NA|TRBD2|TRBJ2-3|TRBV6-5
CASLSGGDTQYF
TGTGCCAGCCTGTCGGGAGGAGATACGCAGTATTTT
>NA|TRBD2|TRBJ2-5|TRBV29-1
CSVGAGGPQGGTQYF
TGCAGCGTTGGGGCGGGGGGGCCCCAGGGTGGGACCCAGTACTTC
>NA|TRBD1|TRBJ1-2|TRBV30
CAWSVDTGAVYGYTF
TGTGCCTGGAGTGTAGATACAGGGGCCGTCTATGGCTACACCTTC